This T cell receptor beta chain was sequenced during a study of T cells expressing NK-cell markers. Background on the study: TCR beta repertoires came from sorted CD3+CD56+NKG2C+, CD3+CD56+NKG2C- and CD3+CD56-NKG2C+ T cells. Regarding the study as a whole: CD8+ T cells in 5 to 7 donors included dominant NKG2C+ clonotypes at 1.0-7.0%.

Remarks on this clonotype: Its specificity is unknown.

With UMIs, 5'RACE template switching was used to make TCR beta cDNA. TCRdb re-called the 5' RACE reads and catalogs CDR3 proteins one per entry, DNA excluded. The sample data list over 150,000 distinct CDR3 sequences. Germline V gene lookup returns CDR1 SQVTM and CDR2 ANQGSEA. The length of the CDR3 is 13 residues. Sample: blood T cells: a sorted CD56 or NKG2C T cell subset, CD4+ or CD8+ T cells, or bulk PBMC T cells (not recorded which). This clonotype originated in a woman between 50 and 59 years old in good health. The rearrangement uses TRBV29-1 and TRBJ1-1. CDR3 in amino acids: CSASSEMNTEAFF.